The 18 T cell receptor beta chains reported below all come from one sample, sequenced in a study of blood T cell repertoires in COVID-19. TCRdb's copy holds only in-frame clones and misses some; the assay was immunoSEQ multiplex PCR. The sample includes 60,000 to 75,000 clones, around 84% seen only once; the top ten take 12%. The sequenced sample consisted of peripheral blood. These receptor sequences come from a human donor in a cohort sampled during active COVID-19.

The chain is built from TRBV21-1 and TRBJ2-1; the table's D call, TRBD2, has no DNA check behind it. TRBV21-1 is marked as a pseudogene. The CDR3 contains 20 residues. CDR3 sequence: CASSEARTCPSGHRDNEQFF. CDR3 nucleotides: TGTGCCAGCAGTGAGGCTCGGACGTGCCCAAGCGGGCACAGAGACAATGAGCAGTTCTTC.

The chain is built from TRBV4-3 and TRBJ1-1, with TRBD1 identical over 7 bases. The J segment lost 0 bases and the V segment lost 4 bases, leaving 8 bases of the junction unmatched. CDR3 length: 16 residues. The germline V gene has CDR1 LGHNA and CDR2 YSLEER. Here the CDR3 reads CASSRSRDRMNTEAFF. DNA for the CDR3: TGCGCCAGCAGCCGAAGCCGGGACAGAATGAACACTGAAGCTTTCTTT.

This clone came up once. The chain has TRBV7-9 and TRBJ2-5; 8 bases line up with TRBD1. This CDR3 is 17 amino acids long. Losses at the gene ends were 4 bases for V and 1 base for J; bases not matched to a gene: 11. Germline CDR1 is SEHNR and CDR2 is FQNEAQ (reference sequence). The CDR3 bases are TGTGCCAGCAGCTCCCTTAGAGGACAGGGTCTCCAAGAGACCCAGTACTTC. This encodes CASSSLRGQGLQETQYF.

V gene TRBV5-6 combines with J gene TRBJ2-7, with D perhaps TRBD2 (6 bases). The germline V and J ends were trimmed by 3 bases and 4 bases, with 8 bases remaining between them. The CDR3 totals 12 residues. The germline gives CDR1 SGHDT, CDR2 YYEEEE. CDR3 in amino acids: CASSYAGYEQYF. As DNA, the CDR3 is TGTGCCAGCAGCTATGCGGGGTACGAGCAGTACTTC.

This clone was seen a single time. The J gene is TRBJ1-1, the V gene TRBV10-3; 7 bases line up with TRBD1. CDR3 length equals 14 residues. V shed 3 bases and J 1 base; nucleotides not matched to a gene: 2. Germline V gene sequence: CDR1 ENHRY, CDR2 SYGVKD. The CDR3, as DNA: TGTGCCATCAGTGATAGGACAGGGAACACTGAAGCTTTCTTT. Protein: CAISDRTGNTEAFF.

J is TRBJ1-5 and V is TRBV6-5; TRBD1 matches at 7 bases. The CDR3 contains 15 residues. Germline V gene data show CDR1 as MNHEY and CDR2 as SVGAGI. With V trimmed by 8 bases and J by 2 bases, 9 bases remained unmatched. Here the CDR3 reads CASGERDSRNQPQHF. The CDR3 DNA follows: TGTGCCAGCGGGGAACGGGACAGCCGCAATCAGCCCCAGCATTTT.

V gene TRBV19 combines with J gene TRBJ2-2, with a tentative D call TRBD1 (6 bases). Germline CDR1 reads LNHDA; CDR2 reads SQIVND (reference sequence). The CDR3 is 17 amino acids. Between the trimmed V and J ends, which lost 6 bases and 3 bases, there was a span of 20 bases. The chain's CDR3 is CASRNKPGDTYTGELFF. CDR3 nucleotide sequence: TGTGCCAGTAGAAATAAGCCCGGGGACACCTACACCGGGGAGCTGTTTTTT. Drawing the rest from reference TRBV19 and TRBJ2-2, the complete variable domain is DGGITQSPKYLFRKEGQNVTLSCEQNLNHDAMYWYRQDPGQGLRLIYYSQIVNDFQKGDIAEGYSVSREKKESFPLTVTSAQKNPTAFYLCASRNKPGDTYTGELFFGEGSRLTVL.

The gene calls are TRBV2 and TRBJ2-7; possible D gene TRBD1, 6 bases. Germline assignment: CDR1 SNHLY and CDR2 FYNNEI. The V gene lost 2 bases and the J gene lost 2 bases, with 7 bases spanning the gap. The CDR3 loop spans 13 amino acids. CDR3 in amino acids: CASSEPGAYEQYF. CDR3 DNA sequence: TGTGCCAGCAGTGAACCAGGGGCCTACGAGCAGTACTTC.

The gene calls are TRBV4-1 and TRBJ2-1, with TRBD1 matching over 9 bases. The germline CDR1 and CDR2 sequences are MGHRA and YSYEKL. The J segment lost 4 bases and the V segment lost 1 base, leaving 5 bases of the junction unmatched. The CDR3 covers 16 residues. The CDR3 DNA sequence: TGCGCCAGCAGCCAAGGGGGGACAGGGTATTACAATGAGCAGTTCTTC. Translation gives CASSQGGTGYYNEQFF.

The V call is TRBV6-5, the J call TRBJ1-1, with no clear D. Trimming removed 0 bases at V and 5 bases at J, with 16 bases between. The germline gives CDR1 MNHEY, CDR2 SVGAGI. The CDR3 is 16 amino acids. The CDR3 sequence: CASSYSTPGSGTEAFF. In DNA form, the CDR3 reads TGTGCCAGCAGTTACTCGACCCCAGGCTCGGGAACTGAAGCTTTCTTT.

V gene TRBV9 combines with J gene TRBJ2-2, with D tentatively TRBD2 (7 bases). Trimming removed 4 bases from V and 2 bases from J, with 18 bases in between. Per the germline V gene, CDR1 is SGDLS and CDR2 is YYNGEE. The CDR3 loop spans 17 amino acids. The CDR3 loop is CASSPRGGGSNTGELFF. CDR3 bases: TGTGCCAGCAGCCCCAGGGGCGGCGGGAGTAACACCGGGGAGCTGTTTTTT.

The CDR3 loop reads CASSVDSGGHYGYTF. For the CDR3, the DNA is TGTGCCAGCAGCGTAGACTCAGGGGGCCACTATGGCTACACCTTC. This rearrangement joins TRBV9 to TRBJ1-2; 8 bases are a match to TRBD1. V was pared by 0 bases and J by 3 bases, with 4 bases of the junction left unmatched. The CDR3 loop spans 15 amino acids. The germline V gene has CDR1 SGDLS and CDR2 YYNGEE.

This chain joins TRBV5-1 and TRBJ2-7; D possibly corresponds to TRBD2 (6 bases). The CDR3 extends over 14 amino acids. The germline V gene has CDR1 SGHRS and CDR2 YFSETQ. Trimming removed 0 bases from V and 2 bases from J, with 9 bases in between. This CDR3 reads CASSLVGGTYEQYF. DNA of the CDR3: TGCGCCAGCAGCTTGGTGGGGGGTACCTACGAGCAGTACTTC.

In this sample, this clone turned up once. The V call is TRBV5-1, the J call TRBJ2-1; 11 nucleotides line up with TRBD2. J was trimmed by 6 bases and V by 2 bases; bases with no gene match: 7. The V gene's germline CDR1 is SGHRS and CDR2 YFSETQ. CDR3 length: 16 residues. CDR3 nucleotides: TGCGCCAGCAGCTTCGCCCCTAGCGGGGGGTCCAATGAGCAGTTCTTC. Translation gives CASSFAPSGGSNEQFF. Variable domain in full (rest from reference TRBV5-1 and TRBJ2-1): KAGVTQTPRYLIKTRGQQVTLSCSPISGHRSVSWYQQTPGQGLQFLFEYFSETQRNKGNFPGRFSGRQFSNSRSEMNVSTLELGDSALYLCASSFAPSGGSNEQFFGPGTRLTVL.

This chain uses TRBV28 with TRBJ2-7; 8 positions agree with TRBD2. The CDR3 has 15 amino acids. J was trimmed by 4 bases and V by 6 bases; bases with no gene match: 11. CDR1 is MDHEN, CDR2 SYDVKM, per germline. CDR3 in amino acids: CASSLEAGASYEQYF. In DNA, the CDR3 is TGTGCCAGCAGCCTAGAAGCGGGAGCCTCTTACGAGCAGTACTTC.

V usage is TRBV6-5 and J usage is TRBJ2-7; 7 bases agree with TRBD1. V shed 8 bases and J 3 bases; nucleotides not matched to a gene: 4. Germline CDR1 is MNHEY and CDR2 is SVGAGI. The CDR3 runs to 12 residues. CDR3: CASRDSGYEQYF. CDR3 DNA: TGTGCCAGCCGGGACAGTGGCTACGAGCAGTACTTC.

The V gene is TRBV4-2, the J gene TRBJ2-5, with D maybe TRBD2 (5 bases). Looked up from germline, CDR1 is LGHNA and CDR2 is YNFKEQ. CDR3 length: 16 residues. V lost 0 bases and J 1 base, leaving 12 bases between the germline ends. The CDR3 reads CASSQEDRGLQETQYF. Here the CDR3 DNA reads TGTGCCAGCAGCCAAGAAGACCGAGGACTCCAAGAGACCCAGTACTTC.

This clone was seen a single time. This chain connects TRBV5-6 to TRBJ2-3; 7 bases line up with TRBD2. Trimming at V came to 2 bases and at J to 5 bases, leaving 5 bases not matched to a gene. Germline V lookup: CDR1 SGHDT, CDR2 YYEEEE. CDR3 length: 14 amino acids. The CDR3: CASSFGLEQDTQYF. CDR3 nucleotide sequence: TGTGCCAGCAGCTTTGGACTAGAGCAAGATACGCAGTATTTT.